Listed below are T cell receptor beta chains from one sample, sequenced in a study of blood T cells in healthy people across ages. From the 5' RACE reads, TCRdb called clonotypes with MiXCR, one entry per CDR3 protein. The sample includes 1,800,000 or so distinct CDR3 sequences, 39% of them seen just once. The sample consisted of blood. The receptors come from a human donor in good health. The conserved cysteine and the conserved F or W are not part of the CDR3 here. The D gene is left open where the match is weak. Clone size is stated in some rows and not others, as once, few, many or a class when expanded.

D gene | J gene | V gene | clone size | CDR3 protein
TRBD1 | TRBJ2-3 | TRBV29-1 | NA | SVGNPRDSVPDTQY
NA | TRBJ2-5 | TRBV5-1 | NA | ASSPPPEETQY
NA | TRBJ1-1 | TRBV12-3/TRBV12-4 | NA | ASLSQGPKWKNTEAF
NA | TRBJ1-1 | TRBV7-9 | NA | ASSPPGGGRGSEAF
NA | TRBJ2-3 | TRBV5-1 | many | ASSLESDTQY
TRBD2 | TRBJ2-7 | TRBV14 | NA | ASSSRTLTGDQGGFYEQY
NA | NA | TRBV5-1 | few | ASSLGSRGQYEQY
NA | TRBJ1-1 | TRBV5-1 | NA | ASSPDSGAMNTEAF
NA | TRBJ1-1 | TRBV29-1 | few | SVAWQKNTEAF
NA | TRBJ1-4 | TRBV19 | NA | ASSQQDLANEKLF
NA | TRBJ2-3 | TRBV24-1 | NA | ATGRAPTDTQY
NA | TRBJ1-2 | TRBV12-3/TRBV12-4 | NA | ASSLALTAGGYT
NA | TRBJ1-1 | TRBV7-9 | many | ASSLKENTEAF
NA | TRBJ2-7 | TRBV10-3 | NA | AISEILKKSGQLSYEQY
NA | TRBJ2-7 | TRBV11-2 | NA | ASSLYEGEISYEQY
NA | TRBJ1-2 | TRBV20-1 | NA | SASEGGNYGYT
TRBD2 | TRBJ2-1 | TRBV20-1 | NA | SAGILAGARSYNEQF
NA | TRBJ1-2 | TRBV2 | NA | ASSEAPGDCGYT
NA | TRBJ2-1 | TRBV6-6 | few | ASSPALHEQF
NA | TRBJ1-2 | TRBV6-1 | once | ASTGGGYT
NA | TRBJ2-2 | TRBV11-2 | NA | ASSTMAGELF
TRBD1 | TRBJ2-5 | TRBV6-5 | NA | ASSSADDRGETQY
NA | TRBJ1-1 | TRBV12-3/TRBV12-4 | NA | ASSFREGCAEAF
NA | TRBJ2-5 | TRBV7-8 | few | ASSSGGLQETQY
NA | TRBJ2-7 | TRBV6-5 | many | ASSYGQVNYEQY
TRBD2 | TRBJ2-1 | TRBV2 | few | ASSESGNDPNEQF
NA | TRBJ2-7 | TRBV9 | once | ASSVATDTYEQY
NA | TRBJ2-7 | TRBV4-3 | NA | ASSQDPSGAAYEQY
TRBD1 | TRBJ2-3 | TRBV7-3 | few | ASSPLGQHTDTQY
NA | TRBJ1-2 | TRBV7-9 | NA | ASSTTDRGGYT
TRBD2 | TRBJ2-2 | TRBV7-3 | NA | ASSSHRTSGLLNTGELF
TRBD1 | TRBJ2-1 | TRBV29-1 | NA | SVGEISGGEQF
TRBD1 | TRBJ2-3 | TRBV5-6 | NA | ASSIPGQGIDTQY
NA | TRBJ1-2 | TRBV29-1 | NA | SVEGPQEGVYGYT
NA | TRBJ2-2 | TRBV29-1 | NA | SVTPTPNTGELF
TRBD1 | TRBJ1-6 | TRBV20-1 | few | SASPGTGLGNSPLH
TRBD2 | TRBJ2-1 | TRBV5-1 | few | ASSDGTSNEQF
TRBD1 | TRBJ1-2 | TRBV10-3 | NA | AISDRANTNYGYT
NA | TRBJ2-7 | TRBV7-2 | NA | ASSLIGAIYEQY
NA | TRBJ2-5 | TRBV20-1 | many | SASPGTQGQETQY
NA | TRBJ1-1 | TRBV15 | NA | ATSRVGGPGTEAF
NA | NA | TRBV4-1 | NA | ASSQEVTIYEQY
TRBD2 | TRBJ2-1 | TRBV6-2/TRBV6-3 | NA | ASSYFRGVRNEQF
NA | TRBJ2-7 | TRBV6-5 | NA | ASSPTPTNLYEQY
TRBD2 | TRBJ2-1 | TRBV20-1 | NA | SARDPALAASYNEQF
NA | TRBJ2-4 | TRBV4-2 | few | ASSQEAPGMDSWSKNIQY
TRBD2 | TRBJ2-1 | TRBV5-4 | few | ASSPTSGGSYNEQF
NA | TRBJ1-2 | TRBV6-6 | NA | ASSYFTGDHYGYT
TRBD2 | TRBJ2-1 | TRBV29-1 | NA | SVEGSSGGLSEQF
TRBD2 | TRBJ2-5 | TRBV3-1 | few | AGSPAGFGETQY
NA | TRBJ2-3 | TRBV20-1 | NA | STRGLLGDTQY
TRBD1 | TRBJ1-5 | TRBV19 | NA | ASRRPGQGSYQPQH
NA | TRBJ2-3 | TRBV4-3 | NA | ASSRGPPGRSTDTQY
NA | TRBJ1-1 | TRBV3-1 | NA | ASSQASKNTEAF
NA | TRBJ2-3 | TRBV6-5 | few | ASSYTLYGASTDTQY